This T cell receptor (beta chain) appears in the sequencing data of a study of lymphopenia after photon versus proton radiotherapy. General study points: Authors raise, but do not show, better survival with proton therapy. Oligoclonal CD8+ Temra expansion after nadir drove photon patients' diversity drop. Proton therapy kept repertoires fairly stable, unlike photons, which gained effector/memory cells.

TCRdb's copy holds only in-frame clones and misses some; the assay was immunoSEQ multiplex PCR. The sample lists some 64,000 clones; 87% were seen once. The germline V gene has CDR1 SEHNR and CDR2 FQNEAQ (reference sequence). V lost 5 bases, J lost 6 bases, and 4 bases stayed unmatched. The CDR3 totals 14 residues. Worth noting for this clone: Its antigen remains unknown.

The material was peripheral blood, obtained from a patient treated with proton-based radiotherapy. The sequence came from a man older than 75 with esophageal cancer. The V gene is TRBV7-9, the J gene TRBJ2-2; 9 positions match TRBD1. For the CDR3, the DNA is TGTGCCAGCAGCCGGGACAGGGAGCCCGGGGAGCTGTTTTTT. Its translation: CASSRDREPGELFF.